This TCR beta chain was captured in a study of T cell responses to AZD1222 COVID-19 vaccine. In germline, CDR1 is GTSNPN, CDR2 SVGIG (reference sequence). Trimming removed 1 base from V and 3 bases from J, with 9 bases in between. This CDR3 has 13 amino acids. Profiling relied on immunoSEQ multiplex PCR, and the TCRdb table lists in-frame clones only, not all of them. Of tens of thousands of clones listed, over 75% are singletons. The clonotype comes from an adult who received the AZD1222 COVID-19 vaccine. The chain couples TRBV30 to TRBJ1-2; the D is unclear. The starting material was peripheral blood, obtained 28 days after the second AZD1222 dose. Written as DNA, the CDR3 is TGTGCCTGGAGTGGGGAGGGATACTATGGCTACACCTTC. Amino acids: CAWSGEGYYGYTF.